Listed below are T cell receptor beta chains from one sample, sequenced in a study of cytomegalovirus exposure and HLA in healthy donors. The table came from immunoSEQ multiplex PCR; TCRdb's copy has only in-frame clones and leaves some out. The table has 150,000 to 200,000 clones, 82% seen once; the top ten hold over 1.2%. Sequencing used PBMCs. These receptors all stem from a girl between 5 and 17 years old in good health and CMV-seropositive. Both conserved end residues are part of each CDR3. Fields, in order: V gene, D gene, clone size, J gene, CDR3 DNA, CDR3 protein. D genes are given only for firm matches. A row's size may be missing; if present it is once, few, many or a size class.

V gene: TRBV19
D gene: NA
clone size: NA
J gene: TRBJ1-1
CDR3 DNA: TGTGCCAGTAGTATAGGAGCAGGTTTAGAAGCTTTCTTT
CDR3 protein: CASSIGAGLEAFF

V gene: TRBV6-5
D gene: NA
clone size: NA
J gene: TRBJ1-5
CDR3 DNA: TGTGCCAGCAGTACGGACAGATCTCAGCCCCAGCATTTT
CDR3 protein: CASSTDRSQPQHF

V gene: TRBV5-1
D gene: TRBD1
clone size: NA
J gene: TRBJ1-5
CDR3 DNA: TGCGCCAGCAGCCTCGGGACAGGGGAATTGTATCAGCCCCAGCATTTT
CDR3 protein: CASSLGTGELYQPQHF

V gene: TRBV29-1
D gene: NA
clone size: NA
J gene: TRBJ2-3
CDR3 DNA: TGCAGCGTTGAGGAGGGGGGGGGCACAGATACGCAGTATTTT
CDR3 protein: CSVEEGGGTDTQYF

V gene: TRBV19
D gene: NA
clone size: NA
J gene: TRBJ1-3
CDR3 DNA: TGTGCCAGTTCCCGACGGGGGAGAAATGGCGGAAACACCATATATTTT
CDR3 protein: CASSRRGRNGGNTIYF

V gene: TRBV7-9
D gene: TRBD1
clone size: NA
J gene: TRBJ2-7
CDR3 DNA: TGTGCCAGCAGCCAAGGACAGGGCGCGCTGGTTTTTTACGAGCAGTACTTC
CDR3 protein: CASSQGQGALVFYEQYF

V gene: TRBV28
D gene: NA
clone size: NA
J gene: TRBJ2-7
CDR3 DNA: TGTGCCAGTTTGGGGGCCTTCTACGAGCAGTACTTC
CDR3 protein: CASLGAFYEQYF

V gene: TRBV2
D gene: TRBD1
clone size: NA
J gene: TRBJ1-1
CDR3 DNA: TGTGCCAGCAGTCCGGGACAGGGCCAAGAAGCTTTCTTT
CDR3 protein: CASSPGQGQEAFF

V gene: TRBV25-1
D gene: TRBD1
clone size: NA
J gene: TRBJ1-2
CDR3 DNA: TGTGCCAGCAGTGAACACAGGGGTTCTGGCTACACCTTC
CDR3 protein: CASSEHRGSGYTF

V gene: TRBV5-6
D gene: NA
clone size: NA
J gene: TRBJ1-5
CDR3 DNA: TGTGCCAGCAGCTTGGGTGAGGGTGCCCAGCATTTT
CDR3 protein: CASSLGEGAQHF

V gene: TRBV7-2
D gene: NA
clone size: NA
J gene: TRBJ1-1
CDR3 DNA: TGTGCCAGCAGCCACCCACAGGGGAACACTGAAGCTTTCTTT
CDR3 protein: CASSHPQGNTEAFF

V gene: TRBV7-3
D gene: TRBD2
clone size: NA
J gene: TRBJ2-2
CDR3 DNA: TGTGCCAGCAGCCCGTTGACTAGCGGGAGGACCGGGGAGCTGTTTTTT
CDR3 protein: CASSPLTSGRTGELFF

V gene: TRBV7-2
D gene: TRBD1
clone size: few
J gene: TRBJ2-5
CDR3 DNA: TGTGCCAGCAGCTCGACAGGGGGCGGAGAGACCCAGTACTTC
CDR3 protein: CASSSTGGGETQYF

V gene: TRBV18
D gene: NA
clone size: NA
J gene: TRBJ2-7
CDR3 DNA: TGTGCCAGCTCACCGGGGCCAGGGTCCGACGAGCAGTACTTC
CDR3 protein: CASSPGPGSDEQYF

V gene: TRBV28
D gene: TRBD1
clone size: NA
J gene: TRBJ2-7
CDR3 DNA: TGTGCCAGCACCCTAAGCGGGACAGGGTATAGGGGCGAGCAGTACTTC
CDR3 protein: CASTLSGTGYRGEQYF

V gene: TRBV28
D gene: TRBD2
clone size: NA
J gene: TRBJ2-1
CDR3 DNA: TGTGCCAGCAGCTCGACTAGCGGGAGGGTGGGGGGCTACAATGAGCAGTTCTTC
CDR3 protein: CASSSTSGRVGGYNEQFF

V gene: TRBV30
D gene: NA
clone size: NA
J gene: TRBJ1-1
CDR3 DNA: TGTGCACACCGACAACCGAACACTGAAGCTTTCTTT
CDR3 protein: CAHRQPNTEAFF

V gene: TRBV9
D gene: TRBD2
clone size: NA
J gene: TRBJ2-3
CDR3 DNA: TGTGCCAGCAGCGTAGATCCTAGCGGGAACACAGATACGCAGTATTTT
CDR3 protein: CASSVDPSGNTDTQYF

V gene: TRBV6-5
D gene: NA
clone size: NA
J gene: TRBJ2-3
CDR3 DNA: TGTGCCAGCAGTTACTCTCCGGCTAGTGTCGCAGATACGCAGTATTTT
CDR3 protein: CASSYSPASVADTQYF

V gene: TRBV7-2
D gene: TRBD1
clone size: NA
J gene: TRBJ1-4
CDR3 DNA: TGTGCCAGCAGCCAAACACGACAGGGGGATTATGAAAAACTGTTTTTT
CDR3 protein: CASSQTRQGDYEKLFF

V gene: TRBV6-1
D gene: TRBD1
clone size: NA
J gene: TRBJ1-5
CDR3 DNA: TGTGCCAGCAGTGAAAGCACAGGGGAACAGCCCCAGCATTTT
CDR3 protein: CASSESTGEQPQHF

V gene: TRBV4-1
D gene: NA
clone size: NA
J gene: TRBJ2-1
CDR3 DNA: TGCGCCAGCAGCCAAGATATTCGGACTATCATCCCCAATGAGCAGTTCTTC
CDR3 protein: CASSQDIRTIIPNEQFF

V gene: TRBV4-1
D gene: NA
clone size: NA
J gene: TRBJ1-2
CDR3 DNA: TGCGCCAGCAGCCAAGAGAAGGGGGGGGCTGCTAGCTATGGCTACACCTTC
CDR3 protein: CASSQEKGGAASYGYTF

V gene: TRBV28
D gene: TRBD2
clone size: NA
J gene: TRBJ2-5
CDR3 DNA: TGTGCCAGCAGTTTAGCGGGAGAACAGACCCAGTACTTC
CDR3 protein: CASSLAGEQTQYF

V gene: TRBV18
D gene: TRBD1
clone size: NA
J gene: TRBJ1-5
CDR3 DNA: TGTGCCAGCTCACCCTGGACAGGTTCGAATCAGCCCCAGCATTTT
CDR3 protein: CASSPWTGSNQPQHF

V gene: TRBV11-2
D gene: TRBD1
clone size: NA
J gene: TRBJ1-2
CDR3 DNA: TGTGCCAGCAGCCTAATACAGGGGGCGGACTACACCTTC
CDR3 protein: CASSLIQGADYTF

V gene: TRBV5-6
D gene: TRBD1
clone size: NA
J gene: TRBJ2-7
CDR3 DNA: TGTGCCAGCAGCCTGGGGACAGGGGTCTCCTACGAGCAGTACTTC
CDR3 protein: CASSLGTGVSYEQYF

V gene: TRBV10-1
D gene: NA
clone size: NA
J gene: TRBJ2-1
CDR3 DNA: TGCGCCAGCAGTGACCTCCCGGCGGAGAGGTACAATGAGCAGTTCTTC
CDR3 protein: CASSDLPAERYNEQFF

V gene: TRBV27
D gene: TRBD1
clone size: NA
J gene: TRBJ1-4
CDR3 DNA: TGTGCCAGCAAGGACGGACAGGGTGCCGAAAAACTGTTTTTT
CDR3 protein: CASKDGQGAEKLFF

V gene: TRBV7-2
D gene: NA
clone size: NA
J gene: TRBJ2-1
CDR3 DNA: TGTGCCAGCAGCTTAGGGCGGGGGCCGTACAATGAGCAGTTCTTC
CDR3 protein: CASSLGRGPYNEQFF

V gene: TRBV29-1
D gene: TRBD2
clone size: once
J gene: TRBJ2-1
CDR3 DNA: TGCAGCGAAGGACTAGCGGGCTACAATGAGCAGTTCTTC
CDR3 protein: CSEGLAGYNEQFF

V gene: TRBV6-5
D gene: TRBD2
clone size: NA
J gene: TRBJ2-7
CDR3 DNA: TGTGCCAGCATGCCCTATAGCGGGAGTGTGTACGAGCAGTACTTC
CDR3 protein: CASMPYSGSVYEQYF

V gene: TRBV4-1
D gene: TRBD2
clone size: NA
J gene: TRBJ2-1
CDR3 DNA: TGCGCCAGCAGACTAGCGGGGAACAATGAGCAGTTCTTC
CDR3 protein: CASRLAGNNEQFF

V gene: TRBV28
D gene: TRBD1
clone size: NA
J gene: TRBJ2-7
CDR3 DNA: TGTGCCAGCAGCTCCACCCCGGGACAGGGCCCCTACGAGCAGTACTTC
CDR3 protein: CASSSTPGQGPYEQYF

V gene: TRBV7-2
D gene: TRBD1
clone size: NA
J gene: TRBJ1-2
CDR3 DNA: TGTGCCAGCAGCTTAGCTGGGGTGACAGGGAATGGCTACACCTTC
CDR3 protein: CASSLAGVTGNGYTF

V gene: TRBV18
D gene: NA
clone size: NA
J gene: TRBJ2-5
CDR3 DNA: TGTGCCAGCTCACGCGATACCTTAAGATGGGAGACCCAGTACTTC
CDR3 protein: CASSRDTLRWETQYF

V gene: TRBV27
D gene: TRBD2
clone size: NA
J gene: TRBJ2-1
CDR3 DNA: TGTGCCAGCAGCACCAGCGGGACGGGATACAATGAGCAGTTCTTC
CDR3 protein: CASSTSGTGYNEQFF

V gene: TRBV29-1
D gene: TRBD2
clone size: NA
J gene: TRBJ2-5
CDR3 DNA: TGCAGCGTCGTAGCGGGAGGAGGAGAGACCCAGTACTTC
CDR3 protein: CSVVAGGGETQYF

V gene: TRBV6-5
D gene: TRBD1
clone size: NA
J gene: TRBJ2-7
CDR3 DNA: TGTGCCAGCAGGACCGGGACAGGAAGGAACGAGCAGTACTTC
CDR3 protein: CASRTGTGRNEQYF

V gene: TRBV4-2
D gene: NA
clone size: NA
J gene: TRBJ1-2
CDR3 DNA: TGTGCCAGCAGCCTTGGCATGGGGGGTGACTATGGCTACACCTTC
CDR3 protein: CASSLGMGGDYGYTF

V gene: TRBV4-2
D gene: NA
clone size: NA
J gene: TRBJ1-3
CDR3 DNA: TGTGCCAGCAGCCAAGATGTGAGGGAAACTGGAAACACCATATATTTT
CDR3 protein: CASSQDVRETGNTIYF

V gene: TRBV5-1
D gene: NA
clone size: few
J gene: TRBJ2-5
CDR3 DNA: TGCGCCAGCAGCTTGGAGGGGAACCAAGAGACCCAGTACTTC
CDR3 protein: CASSLEGNQETQYF

V gene: TRBV19
D gene: NA
clone size: NA
J gene: TRBJ1-2
CDR3 DNA: TGTGCCAGTAGTAGGACAACACTCGGCCCCCAAGGCTACACCTTC
CDR3 protein: CASSRTTLGPQGYTF

V gene: TRBV7-3
D gene: NA
clone size: NA
J gene: TRBJ1-1
CDR3 DNA: TGTGCCAGCAGCTTATCGGCGGGGGCTTCGGAAGCTTTCTTT
CDR3 protein: CASSLSAGASEAFF

V gene: TRBV7-2
D gene: TRBD2
clone size: NA
J gene: TRBJ2-1
CDR3 DNA: TGTGCCAGCAGCCCTAGCGGCAATGAGCAGTTCTTC
CDR3 protein: CASSPSGNEQFF

V gene: TRBV27
D gene: TRBD1
clone size: NA
J gene: TRBJ2-3
CDR3 DNA: TGTGCCAGCAGCAGAAACGCCGGGACAGTCACAGATACGCAGTATTTT
CDR3 protein: CASSRNAGTVTDTQYF

V gene: TRBV2
D gene: TRBD1
clone size: once
J gene: TRBJ1-4
CDR3 DNA: TGTGCCAGCAGCGTGGGACAGGGCGCAACTAATGAAAAACTGTTTTTT
CDR3 protein: CASSVGQGATNEKLFF

V gene: TRBV5-1
D gene: TRBD2
clone size: NA
J gene: TRBJ2-1
CDR3 DNA: TGCGCCAGCAGCCTGGAGGGCGGGGGAGTGGAGCAGTTCTTC
CDR3 protein: CASSLEGGGVEQFF

V gene: TRBV7-3
D gene: TRBD2
clone size: once
J gene: TRBJ2-7
CDR3 DNA: TGTGCCAGCAGCTTAGGTCCCAGCGGGGGGGCCTACGAGCAGTACTTC
CDR3 protein: CASSLGPSGGAYEQYF

V gene: TRBV28
D gene: NA
clone size: NA
J gene: TRBJ2-7
CDR3 DNA: TGTGCCAGCAGTTTTTTGGGACTCGCCGAGCAGTACTTC
CDR3 protein: CASSFLGLAEQYF

V gene: TRBV6-1
D gene: NA
clone size: NA
J gene: TRBJ1-2
CDR3 DNA: TGTGCCAGTGGGGGCAGGGAATATGGCTACACCTTC
CDR3 protein: CASGGREYGYTF

V gene: TRBV13
D gene: NA
clone size: NA
J gene: TRBJ1-4
CDR3 DNA: TGTGCCAGCAGCTCCTTGAGAGAAAAACTGTTTTTT
CDR3 protein: CASSSLREKLFF

V gene: TRBV6-5
D gene: TRBD1
clone size: NA
J gene: TRBJ1-2
CDR3 DNA: TGTGCCAGCAGTTACCTTGACAGGGCCGATGGCTACACCTTC
CDR3 protein: CASSYLDRADGYTF

V gene: TRBV28
D gene: NA
clone size: few
J gene: TRBJ2-3
CDR3 DNA: TGTGCCAGCATCCAGCCGGGGGTCACGGATACGCAGTATTTT
CDR3 protein: CASIQPGVTDTQYF

V gene: TRBV6-1
D gene: NA
clone size: NA
J gene: TRBJ2-7
CDR3 DNA: TGTGCCAGCAGGGACACCTACGAGCAGTACTTC
CDR3 protein: CASRDTYEQYF